A single sample gave rise to the 13 T cell receptor beta chains below, sequenced in a study of PD-L1 blockade in urothelial cancer. Generated by immunoSEQ multiplex PCR, the TCRdb table keeps only in-frame clones and is missing some. The table shows 35,000 to 45,000 clones, with about four fifths occurring only once. Specimen: PBMCs, collected around atezolizumab (anti-PD-L1) treatment. The receptors were gathered from a man aged 60-69 years with urothelial cancer.

The rearrangement joins TRBV5-1 to TRBJ1-4, with D tentatively TRBD1 (6 bases). The V gene's germline CDR1 is SGHRS and CDR2 YFSETQ. V was cut by 1 base and J by 6 bases, with 13 bases left in between. The CDR3 contains 15 residues. CDR3 nucleotides: TGCGCCAGCAGCTTGTGGGGGCGGGTGGATGAAAAACTGTTTTTT. Amino acids: CASSLWGRVDEKLFF.

This clone was counted a single time. The chain has TRBV5-1 and TRBJ2-1, with D unresolved. CDR3 size: 13 residues. Trimming took off 0 bases at V and 7 bases at J, with 8 bases between the two ends. Germline lookup yields CDR1 SGHRS and CDR2 YFSETQ. The CDR3 DNA sequence: TGCGCCAGCAGCTTGGGTACTGCAAATGAGCAGTTCTTC. Encoded protein: CASSLGTANEQFF.

CDR3 nucleotides: TGTGCCAGCAGCTTAGGGACAATGGGGTCGACCCTCCACTTT. Its protein product is CASSLGTMGSTLHF. This chain connects TRBV11-2 to TRBJ1-6; a possible D gene is TRBD1 (5 bases). Per germline, CDR1 SGHAT and CDR2 FQNNGV. V was clipped by 1 base and J by 14 bases, with 15 bases between them. This CDR3 region has 14 residues.

The chain uses TRBV9 and TRBJ2-7; 9 nucleotides line up with TRBD2. The germline V gene encodes CDR1 SGDLS and CDR2 YYNGEE. With V trimmed by 0 bases and J by 5 bases, 9 bases remained unmatched. The CDR3 loop spans 16 amino acids. CDR3 in DNA: TGTGCCAGCAGCGTAGGTTGGAGGGCTAGCGGGAACGAGCAGTACTTC. Its translation is CASSVGWRASGNEQYF.

The rearrangement links TRBV30 to TRBJ2-3, with D hard to call. From germline, CDR1 is GTSNPN and CDR2 SVGIG (reference sequence). V lost 0 bases, J lost 4 bases, and 5 bases lay in between. The length of the CDR3 is 12 residues. CDR3 sequence: CAWSVLSDTQYF. CDR3 DNA sequence: TGTGCCTGGAGTGTGTTATCAGATACGCAGTATTTT.

The V call is TRBV6-6, the J call TRBJ1-6; tentative D call: TRBD1 (6 bases). The length of the CDR3 is 16 residues. Germline CDR1 is MNHNY and CDR2 is SVGAGI (reference sequence). V lost 0 bases and J lost 10, with 16 bases in between. CDR3 sequence reads: CASSYSIDTGRSPLHF. In DNA, the CDR3 is TGTGCCAGCAGTTACTCGATAGATACAGGGCGGTCACCCCTCCACTTT.

CDR3 protein: CASSLWGLAWAHNEQFF. Written as DNA, the CDR3 is TGTGCCAGCAGTTTATGGGGACTAGCTTGGGCCCACAATGAGCAGTTCTTC. The J gene is TRBJ2-1, the V gene TRBV28, with TRBD2 matching over 9 bases. Looked up from germline, CDR1 is MDHEN and CDR2 is SYDVKM. The CDR3 sequence is 17 residues long. Germline trimming cut 0 bases from V and 5 bases from J; bases unmatched to any gene: 8.

V and J are TRBV11-2 and TRBJ2-5; 11 positions match TRBD2. There are 14 residues in the CDR3. Germline CDR1 and CDR2: SGHAT and FQNNGV. Losses at the gene ends were 7 bases for V and 5 bases for J; bases not matched to a gene: 6. The CDR3, as DNA: TGTGCCAGCAATAGCGGGGGGGCCGGGGAGACCCAGTACTTC. It codes for CASNSGGAGETQYF.

V usage is TRBV27 and J usage is TRBJ2-1; D perhaps matches TRBD2 (5 bases). V was cut by 7 bases and J by 8 bases, with 12 bases left in between. Looked up from germline, CDR1 is MNHEY and CDR2 is SMNVEV (reference sequence). This CDR3 contains 12 residues. The CDR3 sequence is CASNRGSDEQFF. DNA of the CDR3: TGTGCCAGCAATCGAGGGAGCGATGAGCAGTTCTTC.

This chain joins TRBV19 and TRBJ1-1; D remains unclear. V was clipped by 1 base and J by 2 bases, with 14 bases between them. From germline, CDR1 is LNHDA and CDR2 SQIVND (reference sequence). The CDR3 consists of 16 residues. The CDR3: CASSIGLPQKNTEAFF. CDR3 nucleotide sequence: TGTGCCAGTAGTATAGGCCTCCCCCAGAAAAACACTGAAGCTTTCTTT.

For the CDR3, the DNA is TGTGCCAGCAGTTTATCGGCGGGAGGTTCCTACGAGCAGTACTTC. Its protein product is CASSLSAGGSYEQYF. The chain employs TRBV27 and TRBJ2-7, with 8 bases identical to TRBD2. The V and J ends lost 0 bases and 1 base, in that order; junction bases with no gene match: 2. Looked up from germline, CDR1 is MNHEY and CDR2 is SMNVEV (reference sequence). This CDR3 is built from 15 residues.

The chain joins TRBV28 to TRBJ2-5, with D possibly matching TRBD2 (6 bases). The CDR3 has 14 amino acids. Germline lookup yields CDR1 MDHEN and CDR2 SYDVKM. V lost 5 bases to trimming and J lost 5 bases, with 15 bases between them. CDR3 nucleotides: TGTGCCAGCAGTCCACTAGCTCCCGCTGAGACCCAGTACTTC. Translation gives CASSPLAPAETQYF.

This chain links TRBV6-6 with TRBJ2-7, with D hard to call. Germline V lookup: CDR1 MNHNY, CDR2 SVGAGI (reference sequence). V was pared by 5 bases and J by 7 bases, with 12 bases between. CDR3 length equals 12 residues. The CDR3 loop is CASSLSTGEQYF. The CDR3 DNA reads TGTGCCAGCAGTCTATCGACTGGAGAGCAGTACTTC.